This TCR beta chain emerged from a study of spatial heterogeneity in lung cancer. Study information: Beta-chain sequences consistently outnumbered alpha-chain sequences in detection.

The table lists this clonotype with a few counts. The time point here: sample taken at primary tumor resection. Researchers sequenced whole RNA taken from tumor, nontumor lung or frozen PBMC without sorting. All TCR cDNA molecules were individually tagged with a unique molecular identifier. One entry per CDR3 protein results from TCRdb running MiXCR on the 5' RACE reads. Among about 85,000 distinct CDR3 sequences listed, approximately 20% were seen once. Per germline, CDR1 MNHEY and CDR2 SMNVEV (reference sequence). The CDR3 loop spans 15 amino acids. The V segment lost 3 bases and the J segment 4 bases; nucleotides outside the gene matches: 2.

This TCR came from a male donor with early-stage non-small cell lung cancer. Specimen: PBMCs, collected at surgery. V gene TRBV27 combines with J gene TRBJ2-2; 10 bases line up with TRBD2. The CDR3 DNA reads as TGTGCCAGCAGTTTGGGGACTAGCGCCACCGGGGAGCTGTTTTTT. It yields the protein CASSLGTSATGELFF.